These 11 T cell receptor beta chains originate from one sample sequenced in a study of blood T cell repertoires in COVID-19. Here immunoSEQ multiplex PCR was the method, and the copy in TCRdb shows in-frame clones only, minus some. Among around 130,000 clones, about four fifths were seen once, and the ten largest hold 9% to 13%. The specimen was peripheral blood. The source of these receptors is a human donor in a cohort sampled during active COVID-19.

This clone was counted once. The chain recombines TRBV7-9 with TRBJ2-1, with 8 bases matching TRBD1. This CDR3 region has 15 residues. V lost 6 bases and J lost 7; bases outside the gene matches: 11. CDR1 and CDR2 (germline): SEHNR, FQNEAQ (reference sequence). In DNA form, the CDR3 reads TGTGCCAGCAGACAGGCGACAGGGGTGATAAATGAGCAGTTCTTC. Its protein product is CASRQATGVINEQFF.

The V gene is TRBV28, the J gene TRBJ1-2; 10 positions agree with TRBD1. The CDR3 spans 14 residues. The ends lost 7 bases at V and 0 bases at J; junction bases unmatched: 2. The V gene's germline CDR1 is MDHEN and CDR2 SYDVKM. This chain's CDR3 is CASTGQGANYGYTF. The CDR3 bases are TGTGCCAGCACAGGACAGGGGGCTAACTATGGCTACACCTTC.

The V call is TRBV7-2, the J call TRBJ1-2; D not certain. Germline V CDR1 and CDR2: SGHTA, FQGNSA. This CDR3 has 16 residues. Trimming took 3 bases from V and 2 from J, leaving 16 bases between them. The CDR3 protein is CASSFSPPGYNYGYTF. The CDR3 DNA is TGTGCCAGCAGCTTTAGTCCTCCGGGATACAACTATGGCTACACCTTC.

This clone was seen a single time. The V call is TRBV7-6, the J call TRBJ2-5, with D maybe TRBD1 (6 bases). Trimming shortened V by 5 bases and J by 7 bases, and 17 bases separated the two germline ends. The CDR3 length is 14 residues. From germline, CDR1 is SGHVS and CDR2 FNYEAQ. The chain's CDR3 is CASSPDSIGWTQYF. As DNA, the CDR3 is TGTGCCAGCAGCCCGGACAGTATTGGTTGGACCCAGTACTTC.

The J gene is TRBJ1-3, the V gene TRBV7-2, with a possible D match to TRBD1 (6 bases). The CDR3 spans 16 residues. Germline V gene lookup returns CDR1 SGHTA and CDR2 FQGNSA. Trimming pared 1 base from V and 0 bases from J, leaving 10 bases between. The CDR3 loop reads CASSLGTAFSGNTIYF. CDR3 sequence (DNA): TGTGCCAGCAGCTTAGGGACAGCCTTCTCTGGAAACACCATATATTTT. Together with reference TRBV7-2 and TRBJ1-3, the CDR3 gives the full variable domain: GAGVSQSPSNKVTEKGKDVELRCDPISGHTALYWYRQSLGQGLEFLIYFQGNSAPDKSGLPSDRFSAERTGGSVSTLTIQRTQQEDSAVYLCASSLGTAFSGNTIYFGEGSWLTVV.

V and J are TRBV7-8 and TRBJ2-1, with 7 bases fitting TRBD2. The ends lost 1 base at V and 6 bases at J; junction bases unmatched: 3. The CDR3 loop spans 14 amino acids. From germline, CDR1 is SGHVS and CDR2 FQNEAQ. The CDR3 DNA reads as TGTGCCAGCAGCTTAGGGGGGGGACCCAATGAGCAGTTCTTC. Residues: CASSLGGGPNEQFF.

The V gene is TRBV29-1, the J gene TRBJ1-1, with 7 bases that match TRBD1. Germline lookup yields CDR1 SQVTM and CDR2 ANQGSEA. V shed 8 bases and J 0 bases; nucleotides not matched to a gene: 12. The CDR3 is 15 amino acids. The CDR3 DNA reads TGCAGCACCCGCCCGGGGACAGACATGAACACTGAAGCTTTCTTT. This gives the protein CSTRPGTDMNTEAFF.

This clone occurred once. V usage is TRBV6-5 and J usage is TRBJ1-1; D uncertain. Trimming removed 7 bases from V and 0 bases from J, with 12 bases in between. There are 14 residues in the CDR3. Per the germline V gene, CDR1 is MNHEY and CDR2 is SVGAGI. The CDR3 DNA reads TGTGCCAGCACCCGGGTCGGCATGAACACTGAAGCTTTCTTT. Protein: CASTRVGMNTEAFF.

This clone showed up just once. The V gene is TRBV5-6, the J gene TRBJ1-2; the D is unclear. CDR1 is SGHDT and CDR2 is YYEEEE in the germline V gene. The V gene lost 6 bases and the J gene lost 0 bases, with 9 bases spanning the gap. The CDR3 extends over 13 amino acids. The DNA for the CDR3 is TGTGCCAGCACCTCGTTCTCTAACTATGGCTACACCTTC. It translates to CASTSFSNYGYTF.

The chain carries TRBV2 and TRBJ2-1; a possible D gene is TRBD1 (8 bases). Trimming removed 6 bases from V and 1 base from J, with 16 bases in between. This CDR3 comprises 16 residues. Per the germline V gene, CDR1 is SNHLY and CDR2 is FYNNEI. DNA of the CDR3: TGTGCCAGCAGAGGACAGGGAGGGAGTTCCTACAATGAGCAGTTCTTC. Encoded protein: CASRGQGGSSYNEQFF.

Worth noting for this clone: Distinct nucleotide sequences in the sample also encode this CDR3. V is TRBV5-1 and J is TRBJ1-1; possibly TRBD1 for D (5 bases). Trimming pared 1 base from V and 1 base from J, leaving 8 bases between. The CDR3 runs to 14 residues. The germline gives CDR1 SGHRS, CDR2 YFSETQ. CDR3 nucleotides: TGCGCCAGCAGCTTGTCAACAGGGAACACTGAAGCTTTCTTT. It is translated as CASSLSTGNTEAFF.